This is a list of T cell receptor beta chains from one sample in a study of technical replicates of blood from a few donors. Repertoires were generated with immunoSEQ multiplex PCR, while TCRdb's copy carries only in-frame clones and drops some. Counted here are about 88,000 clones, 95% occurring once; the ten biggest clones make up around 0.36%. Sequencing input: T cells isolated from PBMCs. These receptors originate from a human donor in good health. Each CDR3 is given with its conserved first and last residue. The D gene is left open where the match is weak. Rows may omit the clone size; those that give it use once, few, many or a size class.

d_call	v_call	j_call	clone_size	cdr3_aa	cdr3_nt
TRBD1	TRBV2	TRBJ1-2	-	CASRSTGDYGYTF	TGTGCCAGCAGGTCGACAGGGGACTATGGCTACACCTTC
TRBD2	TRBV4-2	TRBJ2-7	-	CASSQNKGLAGYEQYF	TGTGCCAGCAGCCAAAATAAGGGGCTAGCGGGGTACGAGCAGTACTTC
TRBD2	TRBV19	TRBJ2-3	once	CASSLTSGSISDTQYF	TGTGCCAGTAGTCTAACTAGCGGGAGTATCTCAGATACGCAGTATTTT
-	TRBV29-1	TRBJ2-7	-	CSAIQGQYEQYF	TGCAGCGCTATACAGGGACAATACGAGCAGTACTTC
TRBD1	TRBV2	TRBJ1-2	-	CAGRPGQGVLNYGYTF	TGTGCCGGCCGACCGGGACAGGGAGTATTGAACTATGGCTACACCTTC
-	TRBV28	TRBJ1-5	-	CASSLRGRGQPQHF	TGTGCCAGCAGTTTACGGGGGAGGGGTCAGCCCCAGCATTTT
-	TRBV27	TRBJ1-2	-	CASSLGGPPNYGYTF	TGTGCCAGCAGTTTGGGAGGGCCCCCTAACTATGGCTACACCTTC
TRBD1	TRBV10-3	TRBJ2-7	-	CAISESGGQGVLEQYF	TGTGCCATCAGTGAGTCCGGAGGACAGGGGGTTCTCGAGCAGTACTTC
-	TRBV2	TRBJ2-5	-	CASSNREETQYF	TGTGCCAGCTCTAACAGGGAAGAGACCCAGTACTTC
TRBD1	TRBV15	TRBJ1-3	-	CATSRDTGTGSGNTIYF	TGTGCCACCAGCAGAGATACTGGGACAGGCTCTGGAAACACCATATATTTT
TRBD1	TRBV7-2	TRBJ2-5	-	CASSWTGSETQYF	TGTGCCAGCAGCTGGACAGGGTCCGAGACCCAGTACTTC
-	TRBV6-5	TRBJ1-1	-	CASEDMNTEAFF	TGTGCCAGCGAGGACATGAACACTGAAGCTTTCTTT
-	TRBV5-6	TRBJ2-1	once	CASSLEFPSSYNEQFF	TGTGCCAGCAGCTTAGAATTTCCGAGCTCCTACAATGAGCAGTTCTTC
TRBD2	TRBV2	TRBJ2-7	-	CASSEDRAGGSSYEQYF	TGTGCCAGCAGTGAAGATAGGGCGGGAGGAAGCTCCTACGAGCAGTACTTC
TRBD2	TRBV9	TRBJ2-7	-	CASSVNGLAYEQYF	TGTGCCAGCAGCGTCAATGGACTAGCCTACGAGCAGTACTTC
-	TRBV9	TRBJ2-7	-	CASSVAAITYEQYF	TGTGCCAGCAGCGTAGCTGCTATCACCTACGAGCAGTACTTC
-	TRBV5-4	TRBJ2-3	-	CASSYTGSGDTQYF	TGTGCCAGCAGCTATACAGGGAGCGGAGATACGCAGTATTTT
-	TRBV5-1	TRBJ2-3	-	CASSLAFAETDTQYF	TGCGCCAGCAGCTTGGCCTTTGCAGAAACAGATACGCAGTATTTT
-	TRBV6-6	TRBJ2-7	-	CASVPFPEDTDEQYF	TGTGCCAGCGTCCCATTTCCGGAGGATACCGACGAGCAGTACTTC
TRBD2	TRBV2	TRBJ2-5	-	CASSNLAGMETQYF	TGTGCCAGCAGTAACCTAGCGGGAATGGAGACCCAGTACTTC
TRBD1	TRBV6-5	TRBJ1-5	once	CASKSDRKSNQPQHF	TGTGCCAGCAAATCGGACAGGAAGAGCAATCAGCCCCAGCATTTT
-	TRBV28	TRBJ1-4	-	CASSLSRGEKLFF	TGTGCCAGCAGTTTAAGCAGGGGCGAAAAACTGTTTTTT
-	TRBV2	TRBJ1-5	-	CASSQVGVVHSNQPQHF	TGTGCCAGCAGCCAAGTCGGGGTGGTGCACAGCAATCAGCCCCAGCATTTT
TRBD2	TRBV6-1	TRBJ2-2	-	CASGEAGGDTGELFF	TGTGCCAGCGGTGAAGCGGGAGGGGACACCGGGGAGCTGTTTTTT
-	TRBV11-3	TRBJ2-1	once	CASSLRLDNEQFF	TGTGCCAGCAGCCTCAGACTAGACAATGAGCAGTTCTTC
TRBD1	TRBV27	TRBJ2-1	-	CASSPKSGQGARYEQFF	TGTGCCAGCAGTCCCAAGTCCGGACAGGGGGCCCGCTATGAGCAGTTCTTC
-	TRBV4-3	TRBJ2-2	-	CASSQGQNTGELFF	TGCGCCAGCAGCCAAGGACAGAACACCGGGGAGCTGTTTTTT
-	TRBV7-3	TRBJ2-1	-	CASSLTAGNNEQFF	TGTGCCAGCAGCTTAACCGCAGGGAACAATGAGCAGTTCTTC
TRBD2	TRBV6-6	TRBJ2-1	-	CASRPSAGSSYNEQFF	TGTGCCAGCAGACCCTCAGCGGGGAGCTCCTACAATGAGCAGTTCTTC